Sequencing of this TCR beta chain was carried out in a study of vaccination effects on CD4 cells after COVID-19. Within the ViraFEST assay, antigen-specific CD4+ T cells underwent expansion with viral peptide pools prior to sequencing. At the end of 9 to 11 days of culture, CD4+ T cells were isolated. The study found no prior SARS-CoV-2 infection in the vaccine recipients, who tested negative for nucleocapsid antibodies. The CDR3 has 14 residues. Trimming took 6 bases from V and 7 from J; bases not matched to a gene: 8. Germline V CDR1 and CDR2: SGHRS, YFSETQ. Sequencing used immunoSEQ multiplex PCR; TCRdb keeps in-frame clones, though not all of them. Found here are 25,000 to 35,000 clones, about 80% of them singletons; the top ten hold 25% to 35%. This clone turned up a few times. Antigen specificity is unknown.

This TCR derives from a human donor who received a COVID-19 vaccine. This material consisted of CD4+ T cells from PBMCs cultured with SARS-CoV-2 spike peptides, taken before COVID-19 vaccination. The chain employs TRBV5-1 and TRBJ2-7; 12 bases line up with TRBD2. The CDR3 loop reads CASTLAGGPGEQYF. The CDR3 DNA is TGCGCCAGCACCCTAGCGGGAGGGCCGGGAGAGCAGTACTTC.